The T cell receptor beta chain under discussion was sequenced for a study of cytotoxic CD8 clonotypes in ibrutinib-treated CLL. Study-wide context: Partial responders around 25, complete 2; roughly 12 progressed and roughly 14 stayed in remission by median approximately 64 months. The study recorded mean values of around 250,000 productive templates and approximately 100,000 productive rearrangements per sample.

The intended depth for sequencing was 1 in 200,000 to 1 in 1 million T cells. The data were produced by immunoSEQ multiplex PCR, yet TCRdb's version contains in-frame clones alone and is incomplete. The sample shows under 300,000 clones, more than 70% of them seen only once. The J segment lost 7 bases and the V segment lost 2 bases, leaving 7 bases of the junction unmatched. This CDR3 has 15 residues. Germline V gene data show CDR1 as MNHEY and CDR2 as SMNVEV (reference sequence). Material: PBMCs, obtained at disease progression, from a patient treated with ibrutinib. The rearrangement joins TRBV27 to TRBJ2-1; 8 bases are shared with TRBD1. The receptor's source is a human donor with chronic lymphocytic leukemia. The CDR3 reads CASSLRAGGMNEQFF. The CDR3 nucleotides are TGTGCCAGCAGTTTACGGGCAGGGGGCATGAATGAGCAGTTCTTC.